The clone carrying this T cell receptor (beta chain) was seen more than once but under ten times. What it binds is unknown. This entry comes from a study of identical twins. Study outcomes and limitations: The same donors were not followed; conclusions instead depended on cross-sectional statistical analysis. Out-of-frame beta sequences exhibited a weaker degree of excess twin sharing.

Germline CDR1 is DFQATT and CDR2 is SNEGSKA (reference sequence). The J segment lost 0 bases and the V segment lost 1 base, leaving 7 bases of the junction unmatched. This CDR3 has 17 amino acids. Via MiXCR, TCRdb re-called the 5' RACE reads, giving one row per CDR3 protein. Seen here are fewer than 250,000 distinct CDR3 sequences, 7% observed once, and the top ten hold 3.5% to 4%. The sample also formed part of further work on yellow fever vaccine responses in identical twins. Per that study: Vaccine T cell responses of twins reportedly seemed partly convergent and partly personalized.

Sample: memory (CD45RO+) T cells sorted from blood. The sequence was obtained from a woman between 18 and 29 years old in good health. This chain links TRBV20-1 with TRBJ2-3; 10 bases align to TRBD2. DNA for the CDR3: TGCAGTGCTAGAGTTCCTAGCGGGGGTTTTAGCACAGATACGCAGTATTTT. Amino acids: CSARVPSGGFSTDTQYF.